This TCR beta chain came from a study of shared clonotypes between healthy human individuals (dated by TCRdb to 2018 to 2020). About the investigation overall: The cohort included a few men and a couple of women between 18 and 49 years of age. The study deeply sequenced blood TCR repertoires of about 5 healthy adults to estimate repertoire size and the extent of clonotype sharing between individuals. To increase sequencing depth and limit assay-specific biases, different laboratories used diverse techniques to prepare libraries and sequence TCR repertoires. Between about 0.85 and 10 billion PBMCs per donor were obtained by leukapheresis. For each donor, three plates each were used for CD4 naive and CD4 memory, two plates were used for CD8 naive, and one plate was used for CD8 memory.

Broad study findings and their caveats: Sampling was restricted to blood, and TCR repertoires in tissue are likely to differ from TCR repertoires in blood. Clonotypes shared by all four sorted-subset donors showed higher generation probabilities than non-shared clonotypes. The small number of donors limited the genetic and exposure-history diversity represented. Based on pairwise subsampling, the degree of clonotype sharing among donors was expected to be affected by sequencing depth. Naive subsets generally had larger estimated clonotype richness than memory subsets did. Rarefaction of sorted-subset datasets indicated incomplete sequencing despite the large sequencing depth. Across several donors, approximately 5% of naive CD4, over 3% of naive CD8, 2% to 2.5% of memory CD4, and over 0.35% of memory CD8 clonotypes were shared.

TCR CDR3 regions were amplified from genomic DNA by multiplex PCR using the deep immunoSEQ assay. For each cell subset, the extracted genomic DNA was distributed evenly across all wells of several immunoSEQ 96-well plates, and each plate served as one replicate. Each replicate PCR for sorted subsets received around 210 ng genomic DNA, equal to about 30,000 T cell genomes. Purified libraries were measured with a Qubit 3.0 fluorometer, size-checked on a Bioanalyzer 2100, and measured again with the KAPA Library Quantification kit. Each immunoSEQ 96-well plate was sequenced on its own single-read 150-cycle Illumina NextSeq 550 flow cell. For the original study's pipeline: The immunoSEQ output contained only junctional sequences without quality scores, so filtering could not match that applied to full-length reads. To assign V/J genes and CDR3, sequences were annotated using PyIR, a Python wrapper for IgBLAST v1.9, with IMGT germline references. Reads were removed for weak V/J assignments (E-value above 1e-6), missing CDR3, stop codons, out-of-frame junctions, or ambiguous translated residues. V3J clonotypes were defined as sequences sharing an identical inferred V gene, J gene, and CDR3 amino acid sequence. The percentage overlap between two repertoires was calculated by dividing the number of shared unique clonotypes by the size of the smaller repertoire. RTK rarefaction, the Chao1 estimator, and Recon v2.1 estimates of unobserved clonotypes were used to assess repertoire richness. For all TCRbeta clonotypes obtained by the gDNA method from four donors, generation probabilities were computed with OLGA. The immuneACCESS repertoire file appears here via TCRdb, limited to in-frame rearrangements. These files lack a portion of the clones; in checked studies, under half of the deficit traces to unresolved V genes, and the cause of the others is not known. V and J calls and clone size are copied from that table; D and trimming were computed from the DNA. This sample holds hundreds of thousands of clones; about 96% were observed only once. Jointly, the top ten make up around 0.1% of the sample.

Regarding this clone: The antigen it binds to is not known. Within one base of it there is no much larger clone, and no base qualities were kept. This CDR3 is also generated by other DNA sequences in the sample.

From its cysteine to its phenylalanine, the CDR3 spans 15 amino acids. The only DNA kept is the CDR3, 45 bases in frame from the first base. Cut back by 2 bases and 0 bases, the V and J ends lie 7 bases apart. The germline V gene yields MDHEN for CDR1 and SYDVKM for CDR2. CD8 naive samples were CD45RO-negative cells positively selected for CCR7, giving a CD45RA+CCR7+ population that excluded TemRA cells. The donors were healthy, HIV-negative adults with no recently reported acute infections or vaccinations. Every donor was a Caucasian adult living in Nashville, Tennessee, USA. Blood was obtained by leukapheresis, after which PBMCs were separated by Ficoll-Histopaque density gradient centrifugation and cryopreserved in liquid nitrogen vapor phase. Analytical flow cytometry was used to check the purity and quantity of each magnetically sorted T cell population. Each sorted fraction had its genomic DNA isolated and then quantified by UV absorbance on a Nanodrop 2000c.

This chain joins TRBV28 to TRBJ1-4; a confident D gene designation cannot be given. Sequencing was performed on naive CD8+ T cells sorted from blood. The sample's cell subset or site label, decoded: CD45RA+CCR7+. The sequence derives from a woman aged 30 to 39 in good health. DNA sequence: TGTGCCAGCAGTTTAGCAGCTGCAACTAATGAAAAACTGTTTTTT. It is translated as CASSLAAATNEKLFF.